This TCR beta chain was identified in a study of monozygotic twins with inflammatory bowel disease. The CDR3 spans 14 residues. Per germline, CDR1 SGHTA and CDR2 FQGNSA. Used for each TCR library was 3500 ng of total RNA. TCRdb reprocessed the 5' RACE reads; each CDR3 protein has one entry and no DNA is given. This table holds about 380,000 distinct CDR3 sequences. The clonotype comes from a human donor with ulcerative colitis or Crohn's disease, or a healthy co-twin of an affected twin (not recorded which). What was sequenced was blood. This sequence joins TRBV7-2 and TRBJ2-7; lacking DNA, the TRBD1 call made by TCRdb goes unchecked. Here the CDR3 reads CASSLGGGQITIRF.